The table lists the clone carrying this T cell receptor beta chain with many counts. Isolated PBMCs totaled at least 6 million in each sample. The CDR3 consists of 14 residues. In germline, CDR1 is SEHNR, CDR2 FQNEAQ (reference sequence). Trimming shortened V by 5 bases and J by 5 bases, and 15 bases separated the two germline ends. A J-beta primer mix and a sample-barcoded 5' primer were used in a second PCR of about 7 to 12 cycles. TCRdb re-analysed the 5' RACE reads in MiXCR, keeping a single row per CDR3 protein. This sample has about 1.5 million distinct CDR3 sequences, with 35% to 45% found just once. The data belong to a study of blood T cells in healthy people across ages.

The chain employs TRBV7-9 and TRBJ1-2; no firm D call. The specimen sequenced was blood. The TCR comes from a woman aged 18-29 years in good health. This CDR3 reads CASSDRHGTYGYTF. Here the CDR3 DNA reads TGTGCCAGCAGCGACCGGCACGGTACTTATGGCTACACCTTC.